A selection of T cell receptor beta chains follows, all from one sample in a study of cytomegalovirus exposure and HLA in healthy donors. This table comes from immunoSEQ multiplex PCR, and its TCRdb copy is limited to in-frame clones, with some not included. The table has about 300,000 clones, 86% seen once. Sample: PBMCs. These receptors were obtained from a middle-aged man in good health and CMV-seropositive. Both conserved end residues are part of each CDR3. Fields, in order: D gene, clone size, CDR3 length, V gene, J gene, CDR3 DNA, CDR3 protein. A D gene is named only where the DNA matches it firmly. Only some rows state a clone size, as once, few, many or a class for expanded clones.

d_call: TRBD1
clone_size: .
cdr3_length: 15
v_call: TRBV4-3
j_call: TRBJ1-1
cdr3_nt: TGCGCCAGCAGCCTGGACAGGAGCGTGAACACTGAAGCTTTCTTT
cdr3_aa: CASSLDRSVNTEAFF

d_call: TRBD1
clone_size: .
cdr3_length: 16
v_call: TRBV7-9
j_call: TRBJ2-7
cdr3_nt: TGTTCCAGCAGCCTCCTGCCGGGACAGGGGTTCGACGAGCAGTACTTC
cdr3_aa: CSSSLLPGQGFDEQYF

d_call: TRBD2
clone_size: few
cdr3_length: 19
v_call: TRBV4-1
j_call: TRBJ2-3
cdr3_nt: TGCGCCAGCAGCCTTCAAGGTAACGCGGGAGGGAGAAGCACAGATACGCAGTATTTT
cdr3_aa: CASSLQGNAGGRSTDTQYF

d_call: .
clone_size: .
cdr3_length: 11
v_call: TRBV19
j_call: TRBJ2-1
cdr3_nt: TGTGCCAGTAGTATAGGCGGGAAGCAGTTCTTC
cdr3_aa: CASSIGGKQFF

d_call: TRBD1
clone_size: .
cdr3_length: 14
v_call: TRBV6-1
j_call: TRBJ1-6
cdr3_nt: TGTGCCAGCAGTTCGACAGGGGGCGGTTCACCCCTCCACTTT
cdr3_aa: CASSSTGGGSPLHF

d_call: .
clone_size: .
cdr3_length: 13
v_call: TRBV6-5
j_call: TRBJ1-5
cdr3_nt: TGTGCCAGCAGCTCAGGGGACAATCAGCCCCAGCATTTT
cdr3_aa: CASSSGDNQPQHF

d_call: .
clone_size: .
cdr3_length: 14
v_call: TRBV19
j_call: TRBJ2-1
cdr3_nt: TGTGCCAGTAGTCCCACTAGCTACGTCCATGAGCAGTTCTTC
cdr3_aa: CASSPTSYVHEQFF

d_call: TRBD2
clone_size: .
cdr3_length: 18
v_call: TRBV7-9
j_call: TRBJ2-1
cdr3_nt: TGTGCCAGCAGCTTAGGGGGACTAGCGGGAGTCGTATACAATGAGCAGTTCTTC
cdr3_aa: CASSLGGLAGVVYNEQFF

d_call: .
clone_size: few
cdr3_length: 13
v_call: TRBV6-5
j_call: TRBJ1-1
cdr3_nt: TGTGCCAGCAGTTACGAGCTAAACACTGAAGCTTTCTTT
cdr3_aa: CASSYELNTEAFF

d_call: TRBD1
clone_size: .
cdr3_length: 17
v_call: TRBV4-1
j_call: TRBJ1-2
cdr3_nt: TGCGCCAGCAGCCAAGAGGGGGACAGGGGCGAGTTAGATGGCTACACCTTC
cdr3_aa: CASSQEGDRGELDGYTF

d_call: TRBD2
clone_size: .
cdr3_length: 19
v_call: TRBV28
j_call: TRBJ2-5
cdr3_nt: TGTGCCAGCAGTTTCGCTTGGCCGGGAGGGCCGTCGTACCAAGAGACCCAGTACTTC
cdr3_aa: CASSFAWPGGPSYQETQYF

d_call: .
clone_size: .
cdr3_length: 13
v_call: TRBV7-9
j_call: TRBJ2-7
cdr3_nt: TGTGCCAGCAGCCCCCCGGGTTCCTACGAGCAGTACTTC
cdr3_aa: CASSPPGSYEQYF

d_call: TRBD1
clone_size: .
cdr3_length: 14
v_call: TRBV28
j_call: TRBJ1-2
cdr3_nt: TGTGCCAGCAGTGCAGGGGGCGCAAGCTATGGCTACACCTTC
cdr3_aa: CASSAGGASYGYTF

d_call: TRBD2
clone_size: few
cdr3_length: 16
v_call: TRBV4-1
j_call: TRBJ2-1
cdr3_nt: TGCGCCAGCAGCCAAGATTCCGCGGGAGGGCTCAATGAGCAGTTCTTC
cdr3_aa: CASSQDSAGGLNEQFF

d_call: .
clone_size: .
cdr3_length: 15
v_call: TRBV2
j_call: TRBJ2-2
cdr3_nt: TGTGCCAGCAGTGGGCGGCTACTGAACACCGGGGAGCTGTTTTTT
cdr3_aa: CASSGRLLNTGELFF

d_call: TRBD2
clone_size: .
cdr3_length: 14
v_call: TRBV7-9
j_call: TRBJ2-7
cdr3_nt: TGTGCCAGCAGCTCAGGACTAGCGGTATGGGAGCAGTACTTC
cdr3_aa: CASSSGLAVWEQYF

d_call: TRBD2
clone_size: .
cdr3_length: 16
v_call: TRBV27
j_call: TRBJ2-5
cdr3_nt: TGTGCCAGCAGTTCGGGACTAGGGGCTCGTTTGGAGACCCAGTACTTC
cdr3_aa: CASSSGLGARLETQYF

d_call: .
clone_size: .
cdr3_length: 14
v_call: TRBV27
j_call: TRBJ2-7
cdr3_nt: TGTGCCAGCAGGGTAGGGAGAGATGGCTACGAGCAGTACTTC
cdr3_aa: CASRVGRDGYEQYF

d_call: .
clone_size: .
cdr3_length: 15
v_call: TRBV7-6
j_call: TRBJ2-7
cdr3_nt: TGTGCCAGCAGCATCGGGACACTAAGCTCCTACGAGCAGTACTTC
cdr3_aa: CASSIGTLSSYEQYF

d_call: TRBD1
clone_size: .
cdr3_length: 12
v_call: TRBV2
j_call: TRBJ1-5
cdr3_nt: TGTGCCAGCAGTAGAAGACAGGGGCCCCAGCATTTT
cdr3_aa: CASSRRQGPQHF

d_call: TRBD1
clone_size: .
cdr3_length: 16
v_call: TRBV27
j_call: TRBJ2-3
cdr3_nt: TGTGCCAGCAGTCCCCGACAGGGACAAGCCATGGATACGCAGTATTTT
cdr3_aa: CASSPRQGQAMDTQYF

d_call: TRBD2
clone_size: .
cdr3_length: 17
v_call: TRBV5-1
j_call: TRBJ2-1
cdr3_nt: TGCGCCAGCAGGCCCCGGGGGGTAGCGGAGTCTAACAATGAGCAGTTCTTC
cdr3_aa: CASRPRGVAESNNEQFF

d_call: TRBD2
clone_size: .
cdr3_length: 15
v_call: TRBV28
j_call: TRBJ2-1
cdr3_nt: TGTGCCAGCAGTTCCCCCGGGACTAGCACGAATGAGCAGTTCTTC
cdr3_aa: CASSSPGTSTNEQFF

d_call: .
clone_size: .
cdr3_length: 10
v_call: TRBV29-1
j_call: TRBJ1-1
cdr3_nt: TGCAGCGCCAGGCGCGTTGAAGCTTTCTTT
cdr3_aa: CSARRVEAFF

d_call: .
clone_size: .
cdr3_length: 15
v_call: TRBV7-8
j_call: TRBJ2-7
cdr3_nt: TGTGCCAGCAGCTTAGCCTTAGAAGGAGCCAACGAGCAGTACTTC
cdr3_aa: CASSLALEGANEQYF

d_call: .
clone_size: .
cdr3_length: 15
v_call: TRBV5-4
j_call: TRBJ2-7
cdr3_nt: TGTGCCAGCAGCTTGGCAACATATCCCTCCTACGAGCAGTACTTC
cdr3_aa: CASSLATYPSYEQYF

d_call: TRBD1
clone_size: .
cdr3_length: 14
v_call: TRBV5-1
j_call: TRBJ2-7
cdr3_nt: TGCGCCAGCAGCTTCGGGACAGGGAGCTACGAGCAGTACTTC
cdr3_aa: CASSFGTGSYEQYF

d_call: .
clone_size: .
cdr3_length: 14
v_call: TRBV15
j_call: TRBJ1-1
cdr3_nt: TGTGCCACCAGCAGAGATAGGGGCGAGACTGAAGCTTTCTTT
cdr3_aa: CATSRDRGETEAFF

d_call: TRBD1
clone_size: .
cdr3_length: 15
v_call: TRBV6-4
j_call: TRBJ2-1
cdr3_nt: TGTGCCAGCAGTGAAGGACAGGGCCCCTACAATGAGCAGTTCTTC
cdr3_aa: CASSEGQGPYNEQFF

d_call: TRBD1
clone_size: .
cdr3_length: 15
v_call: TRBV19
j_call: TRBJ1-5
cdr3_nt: TGTGCCAGTAGTAATACAGGGGGTGGCAATCAGCCCCAGCATTTT
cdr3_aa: CASSNTGGGNQPQHF

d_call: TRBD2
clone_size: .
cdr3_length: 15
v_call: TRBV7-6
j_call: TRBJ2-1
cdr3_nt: TGTGCCAGCAGCGGCGGGAGGGTCGCCTACAATGAGCAGTTCTTC
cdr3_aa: CASSGGRVAYNEQFF

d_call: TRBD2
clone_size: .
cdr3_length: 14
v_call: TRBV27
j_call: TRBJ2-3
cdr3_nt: TGTGCCACCAACCCGACTAGCGATCCAGATACGCAGTATTTT
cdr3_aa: CATNPTSDPDTQYF

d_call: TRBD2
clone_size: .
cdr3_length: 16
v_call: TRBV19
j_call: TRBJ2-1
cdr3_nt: TGTGCCAGTAGTCAGGGGCTAGCGGGAGGGCTCAATGAGCAGTTCTTC
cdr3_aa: CASSQGLAGGLNEQFF

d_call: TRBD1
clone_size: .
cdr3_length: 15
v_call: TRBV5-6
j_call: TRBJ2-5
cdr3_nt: TGTGCCAGCAGCGTGGGACAGGGGATGGGAGAGACCCAGTACTTC
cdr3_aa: CASSVGQGMGETQYF

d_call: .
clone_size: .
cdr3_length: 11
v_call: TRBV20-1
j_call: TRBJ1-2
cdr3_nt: TGCAGTGCACCCGACTATGTTAGCTACACCTTC
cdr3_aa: CSAPDYVSYTF

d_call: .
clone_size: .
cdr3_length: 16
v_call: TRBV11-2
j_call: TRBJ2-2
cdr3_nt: TGTGCCAGCAGCCAAGCCACAGGGTGGTCCACCGGGGAGCTGTTTTTT
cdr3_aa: CASSQATGWSTGELFF